This T cell receptor beta chain was identified in a study of human T cells and chemical hapten exposure. Looking at the study overall: The upper back received 0.01% DPC by patch testing, with results read at 6 days.

Between the trimmed V and J ends, which lost 1 base and 5 bases, there was a span of 12 bases. The length of the CDR3 is 14 residues. This clonotype was found a few times. As handled by the study authors: The median was around 89,000 TCRs per sample, ranging roughly 20,000 to 750,000. TCRdb redid the calling of the RACE reads with MiXCR, one entry per CDR3 protein. TCRdb's processing, not the study's, gives the V and J calls here. The table shows nearly 350,000 distinct CDR3 sequences, with approximately 6.9% occurring only once. Time point meaning: patch test 1, 2 weeks after DPC sensitization. Treatment specified: therapeutic diphenylcyclopropenone sensitization with weekly scalp DPC. Donors were 18 to 70-year-old alopecia patients suitable for DPC.

V usage is TRBV12-3 or TRBV12-4 and J usage is TRBJ2-7; D is unclear. The starting material was whole blood, obtained in connection with sensitization to the hapten diphenylcyclopropenone (DPC). The receptor comes from a woman between 18 and 29 years old with alopecia areata. Some clones in this sample may be carry-over from other donors' samples. The CDR3 here is CASSLELLFDEQYF. The CDR3 DNA reads as TGTGCCAGCAGTTTAGAATTACTGTTTGACGAGCAGTACTTC.